Listed here are 9 T cell receptor beta chains from one sample, sequenced in a study of T cell repertoires in cytomegalovirus infection. TCRdb reprocessed the reads via MiXCR and lists one record per CDR3 protein. The sample lists about 900,000 distinct CDR3 sequences, roughly a third occurring once. Their antigens remain unidentified. The sample consisted of cultured CD8+ T cells from PBMCs, taken from culture after CMV antigen stimulation. The receptors stem from a human donor in good health (CMV status not recorded). Some clones in this sample may be carry-over from other donors' samples.

The chain is built from TRBV12-3 or TRBV12-4 and TRBJ2-3; 7 bases fit TRBD1. The CDR3 length is 14 residues. J was trimmed by 2 bases and V by 6 bases; bases with no gene match: 5. CDR3 sequence (DNA): TGTGCCAGCAGGGACGGGACAGACACAGATACGCAGTATTTT. Translation gives CASRDGTDTDTQYF.

This clonotype was picked up a small number of times. The V call is TRBV28, the J call TRBJ2-1, with D perhaps TRBD2 (5 bases). This CDR3 has 17 amino acids. CDR1 is MDHEN and CDR2 is SYDVKM in the germline V gene. V shed 4 bases and J shed 1 base, with 17 bases lying between them. The CDR3 coding sequence is TGTGCCAGCAGTTCCACCGACTATCCAGAATCCTACAATGAGCAGTTCTTC. Translated: CASSSTDYPESYNEQFF.

In its sample, this clonotype was seen many times. The CDR3 is CASSTTPAGGSNEQFF. CDR3 DNA sequence: TGTGCCAGCAGTACGACCCCAGCGGGGGGGTCCAATGAGCAGTTCTTC. This rearrangement joins TRBV6-1 to TRBJ2-1; 10 positions agree with TRBD2. This CDR3 comprises 16 residues. V was clipped by 5 bases and J by 6 bases; unmatched bases: 10. Looked up from germline, CDR1 is MNHNS and CDR2 is SASEGT.

V usage is TRBV27 and J usage is TRBJ1-2, with 8 bases that match TRBD1. CDR1 MNHEY and CDR2 SMNVEV come from the germline V gene (reference sequence). This CDR3 is built from 13 residues. Trimming removed 6 bases from V and 4 bases from J; junction bases left unmatched: 4. The CDR3 here is CASRKGQGYGYTF. As DNA, the CDR3 is TGTGCCAGCAGAAAAGGACAGGGCTATGGCTACACCTTC.

This clonotype was seen a handful of times. V usage is TRBV4-1 and J usage is TRBJ1-2; 8 nucleotides align to TRBD1. Per the germline V gene, CDR1 is MGHRA and CDR2 is YSYEKL. CDR3 length equals 14 residues. With V trimmed by 1 base and J by 7 bases, 5 bases remained unmatched. CDR3 region: CASSQAGGGGGYTF. Written as DNA, the CDR3 is TGCGCCAGCAGCCAAGCAGGGGGCGGCGGTGGCTACACCTTC.

Comment on this clonotype: At one end the junction does not follow the germline gene, possibly because of a read error. The chain links TRBV27 to TRBJ1-2, with 8 bases aligning to TRBD1. The CDR3 covers 14 residues. From germline, CDR1 is MNHEY and CDR2 SMNVEV (reference sequence). The CDR3 here is CANSTTGVDYGYTF. CDR3 DNA sequence: TGTGCCAACAGTACGACAGGGGTAGACTATGGCTACACCTTC.

This clonotype was seen ten or more times. The rearrangement uses TRBV7-8 and TRBJ2-5; D is perhaps TRBD1 or TRBD2 (5 bases each). V was pared by 2 bases and J by 2 bases, with 12 bases between. The CDR3 spans 15 residues. The germline CDR1 and CDR2 sequences are SGHVS and FQNEAQ. CDR3 sequence reads: CASSLFGDAQETQYF. CDR3 DNA sequence: TGTGCCAGCAGCTTATTTGGGGACGCTCAAGAGACCCAGTACTTC.

This clonotype was detected only a few times. J is TRBJ2-3 and V is TRBV6-2 or TRBV6-3; 10 nucleotides agree with TRBD2. The CDR3 sequence is 17 residues long. Germline V lookup: CDR1 MNHEY, CDR2 SVGEGT. Unmatched junction bases numbered 5, after V lost 0 bases and J lost 2 bases. The CDR3, as DNA: TGTGCCAGCAGTTACTCCTCTAGCGGGGGCAACACAGATACGCAGTATTTT. Residues: CASSYSSSGGNTDTQYF.

This clonotype showed up many times. This rearrangement joins TRBV6-5 to TRBJ1-1; unclear D gene. Germline lookup yields CDR1 MNHEY and CDR2 SVGAGI. With 0 bases removed from V and 5 bases from J, the gap between germline ends came to 10 bases. The CDR3 contains 14 residues. The CDR3 region has the DNA TGTGCCAGCAGTTACTCGGAGGGCTTGACTGAAGCTTTCTTT. Protein: CASSYSEGLTEAFF.